This is a list of T cell receptor beta chains from one sample in a study of shared clonotypes between healthy human individuals. Measured with immunoSEQ multiplex PCR; TCRdb has only the in-frame clones, and not every one. The sample has over 850,000 clones; more than 75% are singletons. Sequencing was carried out using memory CD4+ T cells from PBMCs. The receptors shown here come from a young man in good health. Some clones in this sample may be carry-over from other donors' samples. The CDR3 runs from the conserved cysteine through the conserved F or W. Each record gives: clone size, V gene, D gene, J gene, CDR3 protein, CDR3 DNA. The D gene is left open where the match is weak. Size tells how often a clone was seen (once, few, many) or the class of an expanded clone, and some rows leave it out.

abundance: -; v_gene: TRBV6-5; d_gene: -; j_gene: TRBJ1-4; CDR3aa: CASSYSLNNEKLFF; CDR3nt: TGTGCCAGCAGTTACTCATTAAATAATGAAAAACTGTTTTTT
abundance: -; v_gene: TRBV28; d_gene: -; j_gene: TRBJ2-7; CDR3aa: CASVGHGSRLYEQYF; CDR3nt: TGTGCCAGCGTTGGGCACGGCTCACGTCTCTACGAGCAGTACTTC
abundance: -; v_gene: TRBV30; d_gene: -; j_gene: TRBJ2-5; CDR3aa: CAWSWGLGETQYF; CDR3nt: TGTGCCTGGAGTTGGGGCCTGGGAGAGACCCAGTACTTC
abundance: -; v_gene: TRBV18; d_gene: -; j_gene: TRBJ1-4; CDR3aa: CASSLTPTNEKLFF; CDR3nt: TGTGCCAGCTCGTTGACCCCAACTAATGAAAAACTGTTTTTT
abundance: few; v_gene: TRBV19; d_gene: -; j_gene: TRBJ1-2; CDR3aa: CASSIQSGNYGYTF; CDR3nt: TGTGCCAGTAGTATACAATCCGGGAACTATGGCTACACCTTC
abundance: -; v_gene: TRBV28; d_gene: -; j_gene: TRBJ1-2; CDR3aa: CASRPDSGSAYGYTF; CDR3nt: TGTGCCAGCAGACCCGACTCTGGAAGCGCATATGGCTACACCTTC
abundance: -; v_gene: TRBV30; d_gene: -; j_gene: TRBJ2-3; CDR3aa: CAWNRRGAAFGTDTQYF; CDR3nt: TGTGCCTGGAACCGGAGGGGGGCGGCGTTCGGCACAGATACGCAGTATTTT
abundance: -; v_gene: TRBV2; d_gene: TRBD1; j_gene: TRBJ1-1; CDR3aa: CASSEGDRSIAEAFF; CDR3nt: TGTGCCAGCAGTGAAGGGGACAGGTCGATCGCTGAAGCTTTCTTT
abundance: -; v_gene: TRBV5-1; d_gene: -; j_gene: TRBJ1-1; CDR3aa: CASHNSVWGAGAEAFF; CDR3nt: TGCGCCAGCCACAACTCGGTCTGGGGTGCGGGTGCTGAAGCTTTCTTT
abundance: -; v_gene: TRBV5-1; d_gene: TRBD1; j_gene: TRBJ2-7; CDR3aa: CASSPRTGWEQYF; CDR3nt: TGCGCCAGCAGCCCTCGGACAGGGTGGGAGCAGTACTTC
abundance: -; v_gene: TRBV5-1; d_gene: TRBD1; j_gene: TRBJ1-1; CDR3aa: CASSLVGGNTEAFF; CDR3nt: TGCGCCAGCAGCTTGGTAGGGGGCAACACTGAAGCTTTCTTT
abundance: -; v_gene: TRBV5-1; d_gene: -; j_gene: TRBJ2-1; CDR3aa: CASSYSETNEQFF; CDR3nt: TGCGCCAGCAGCTACTCCGAAACGAATGAGCAGTTCTTC
abundance: -; v_gene: TRBV5-4; d_gene: -; j_gene: TRBJ2-2; CDR3aa: CASSLGRRTGELFF; CDR3nt: TGTGCCAGCAGCTTGGGGAGGCGTACCGGGGAGCTGTTTTTT
abundance: -; v_gene: TRBV27; d_gene: -; j_gene: TRBJ2-2; CDR3aa: CASRSWELFF; CDR3nt: TGTGCCAGCAGATCCTGGGAGCTGTTTTTT
abundance: many; v_gene: TRBV5-1; d_gene: -; j_gene: TRBJ2-2; CDR3aa: CASSSYIGTGELFF; CDR3nt: TGCGCCAGCAGCTCGTATATAGGGACCGGGGAGCTGTTTTTT
abundance: -; v_gene: TRBV30; d_gene: -; j_gene: TRBJ2-7; CDR3aa: CAWSDPAGPYEQYF; CDR3nt: TGTGCCTGGAGTGATCCAGCGGGTCCATACGAGCAGTACTTC
abundance: -; v_gene: TRBV5-1; d_gene: -; j_gene: TRBJ1-1; CDR3aa: CASSVGRGVTEAFF; CDR3nt: TGCGCCAGCAGCGTGGGTCGGGGTGTGACTGAAGCTTTCTTT